Presented here are 30 T cell receptor beta chains from one specimen sequenced in a study of blood T cell repertoires in COVID-19. Sequencing was performed with immunoSEQ multiplex PCR; in TCRdb, only in-frame clones are kept and a portion is missing. The data hold approximately 200,000 clones, with around 80% observed a single time. Sequenced input: peripheral blood. The origin of the receptors is a woman older than 75 with COVID-19, enrolled during active disease.

This clone was found once. This chain links TRBV21-1 with TRBJ2-7; the table gives TRBD1 as D, unverified against the DNA. TRBV21-1 is a pseudogene segment. This CDR3 region has 19 residues. The CDR3: CASSNPSLIWGTRSYEQYF. The CDR3 DNA reads as TGTGCCAGCAGCAACCCCTCCCTAATTTGGGGCACCCGCTCCTACGAGCAGTACTTC.

V gene TRBV9 combines with J gene TRBJ2-3; 8 nucleotides match TRBD2. The germline gives CDR1 SGDLS, CDR2 YYNGEE. Losses at the gene ends were 3 bases for V and 3 bases for J; bases not matched to a gene: 6. The CDR3 totals 15 residues. The CDR3 sequence: CASSDLAGRTDTQYF. CDR3 nucleotide sequence: TGTGCCAGCAGCGACCTAGCGGGTCGGACAGATACGCAGTATTTT.

This clone was detected only once. The chain links TRBV9 to TRBJ1-3; D is uncertain. V lost 2 bases and J lost 2, with 14 bases in between. Looked up from germline, CDR1 is SGDLS and CDR2 is YYNGEE. CDR3 length: 16 amino acids. The CDR3 spells CASSVLSPGAGNTIYF. CDR3 nucleotide sequence: TGTGCCAGCAGCGTTTTATCCCCGGGAGCTGGAAACACCATATATTTT.

The chain combines TRBV20-1 with TRBJ2-1; TRBD2 matches at 7 bases. With 7 bases clipped from V and 7 bases from J, the junction kept 4 bases outside the gene matches. Germline loops: CDR1 DFQATT, CDR2 SNEGSKA (reference sequence). The CDR3 is 11 amino acids. The CDR3 spells CSVPSGNEQFF. The CDR3 DNA follows: TGCAGTGTCCCTAGCGGTAATGAGCAGTTCTTC.

The chain recombines TRBV5-1 with TRBJ2-1, with TRBD2 matching over 10 bases. Trimming took 4 bases from V and 3 from J; bases not matched to a gene: 7. Germline CDR1 is SGHRS and CDR2 is YFSETQ. This CDR3 spans 16 amino acids. The CDR3 loop reads CASSRLAGVGYNEQFF. The CDR3 bases are TGCGCCAGCAGCCGGCTAGCGGGAGTCGGCTACAATGAGCAGTTCTTC. The complete variable domain, with remaining parts taken from reference TRBV5-1 and TRBJ2-1, reads KAGVTQTPRYLIKTRGQQVTLSCSPISGHRSVSWYQQTPGQGLQFLFEYFSETQRNKGNFPGRFSGRQFSNSRSEMNVSTLELGDSALYLCASSRLAGVGYNEQFFGPGTRLTVL.

This clone appeared a few times. The rearrangement uses TRBV10-3 and TRBJ1-1; D not certain. The CDR3 has 13 amino acids. CDR1 and CDR2 from the germline V gene are ENHRY and SYGVKD. V was pared by 4 bases and J by 1 base, with 7 bases between. As DNA, the CDR3 is TGTGCCATCAGTGGCCAACAGAACACTGAAGCTTTCTTT. Amino acid sequence: CAISGQQNTEAFF.

This clone has just a few counts. The J gene is TRBJ2-2, the V gene TRBV2, with unresolved D. The CDR3 is 12 amino acids. CDR1 SNHLY and CDR2 FYNNEI come from the germline V gene. Trimming took 4 bases from V and 7 from J, leaving 7 bases between them. The CDR3, as DNA: TGTGCCAGCAGTGCGTCGGGCGGGGAGCTGTTTTTT. Amino acid sequence: CASSASGGELFF.

This chain connects TRBV2 to TRBJ2-1; D is undetermined. Germline V CDR1 and CDR2: SNHLY, FYNNEI. V was clipped by 7 bases and J by 0 bases, with 16 bases between them. This CDR3 region has 16 residues. The CDR3 bases are TGTGCCAGCAAGGATCTCGCGGCTAGCTCCTACAATGAGCAGTTCTTC. Translating gives CASKDLAASSYNEQFF. The full variable domain, in which reference TRBV2 and TRBJ2-1 provide the parts outside the CDR3, is EPEVTQTPSHQVTQMGQEVILRCVPISNHLYFYWYRQILGQKVEFLVSFYNNEISEKSEIFDDQFSVERPDGSNFTLKIRSTKLEDSAMYFCASKDLAASSYNEQFFGPGTRLTVL.

CDR3 in DNA: TGCGCCAGCAGCCCCGGACAGACCATGAACACTGAAGCTTTCTTT. Encoded protein: CASSPGQTMNTEAFF. V is TRBV5-1 and J is TRBJ1-1, with D possibly matching TRBD1 (6 bases). The CDR3 spans 15 residues. Trimming pared 4 bases from V and 0 bases from J, leaving 13 bases between. Germline V CDR1 and CDR2: SGHRS, YFSETQ. The whole variable domain, filled in from reference TRBV5-1 and TRBJ1-1, reads KAGVTQTPRYLIKTRGQQVTLSCSPISGHRSVSWYQQTPGQGLQFLFEYFSETQRNKGNFPGRFSGRQFSNSRSEMNVSTLELGDSALYLCASSPGQTMNTEAFFGQGTRLTVV.

V is TRBV5-4 and J is TRBJ2-7, with D tentatively TRBD1 (6 bases). The CDR3 loop spans 14 amino acids. V was clipped by 1 base and J by 2 bases, with 10 bases between them. Germline V gives CDR1 SGHNT, CDR2 YYREEE (reference sequence). The CDR3, as DNA: TGTGCCAGCAGCTTGCAACAGGGACCCTACGAGCAGTACTTC. Its translation: CASSLQQGPYEQYF.

The CDR3 here is CASSFGGASNQPQHF. As DNA, the CDR3 is TGTGCCAGCAGTTTCGGAGGGGCTTCCAATCAGCCCCAGCATTTT. V usage is TRBV27 and J usage is TRBJ1-5; a possible D gene is TRBD1 (5 bases). V shed 3 bases and J shed 3 bases, with 12 bases lying between them. The CDR3 has 15 residues. Per germline, CDR1 MNHEY and CDR2 SMNVEV (reference sequence).

This rearrangement joins TRBV24-1 to TRBJ2-1, with 10 bases fitting TRBD2. This CDR3 has 17 residues. CDR1 is KGHDR and CDR2 is SFDVKD in the germline V gene. The trim removed 4 bases at V and 6 bases at J, leaving 11 bases unmatched. The CDR3 spells CATSEPLAGPHLNEQFF. DNA for the CDR3: TGTGCCACCAGTGAACCACTAGCGGGACCTCACCTCAATGAGCAGTTCTTC.

The chain recombines TRBV2 with TRBJ1-2; D not resolved. V gave up 6 bases and J gave up 5 bases, with 13 bases separating them. The CDR3 contains 13 residues. Germline loops: CDR1 SNHLY, CDR2 FYNNEI. CDR3 sequence: CASRADGEYGYTF. For the CDR3, the DNA is TGTGCCAGCAGGGCGGACGGGGAATATGGCTACACCTTC.

The rearrangement uses TRBV5-4 and TRBJ1-1; 8 bases line up with TRBD1. V was clipped by 9 bases and J by 4 bases; unmatched bases: 8. The CDR3 sequence is 13 residues long. The germline V gene has CDR1 SGHNT and CDR2 YYREEE (reference sequence). The CDR3 protein is CATHGQGGTEAFF. CDR3 DNA: TGTGCCACCCACGGACAGGGCGGCACTGAAGCTTTCTTT.

This sequence joins TRBV7-9 and TRBJ1-1; TRBD1 matches 7 bases. Germline-derived CDR1 and CDR2 are SEHNR and FQNEAQ (reference sequence). The V segment lost 5 bases and the J segment 0 bases; nucleotides outside the gene matches: 3. The CDR3 extends over 14 amino acids. DNA of the CDR3: TGTGCCAGCAGCAGGGGGCCCATGAACACTGAAGCTTTCTTT. Translated, it gives CASSRGPMNTEAFF.

V is TRBV28 and J is TRBJ2-5; 8 bases line up with TRBD2. This CDR3 is 16 amino acids long. The V segment lost 1 base and the J segment 7 bases; nucleotides outside the gene matches: 11. Germline assignment: CDR1 MDHEN and CDR2 SYDVKM. The CDR3: CASSLSAGGPQGTQYF. The CDR3 DNA sequence: TGTGCCAGCAGTTTATCGGCGGGAGGACCTCAGGGGACCCAGTACTTC. The full variable domain, with the rest looked up from reference TRBV28 and TRBJ2-5, is DVKVTQSSRYLVKRTGEKVFLECVQDMDHENMFWYRQDPGLGLRLIYFSYDVKMKEKGDIPEGYSVSREKKERFSLILESASTNQTSMYLCASSLSAGGPQGTQYFGPGTRLLVL.

The rearrangement links TRBV23-1 to TRBJ2-1; D is perhaps TRBD2 (6 bases). TRBV23-1 qualifies as an ORF whose function is uncertain. The CDR3 has 15 residues. V was cut by 8 bases and J by 2 bases, with 16 bases left in between. The CDR3 region is CASAPSGGPYNEQFF. CDR3 DNA sequence: TGCGCCAGCGCCCCCTCCGGGGGACCCTACAATGAGCAGTTCTTC.

CDR3 sequence: CASSVANRAGGGYTF. The CDR3 coding sequence is TGTGCCAGCAGCGTAGCTAACAGGGCGGGAGGTGGCTACACCTTC. This chain links TRBV9 with TRBJ1-2; D is possibly TRBD1 (6 bases). The V end was cut by 0 bases, the J end by 7 bases, with 16 bases between. Germline V CDR1 and CDR2: SGDLS, YYNGEE. CDR3 size: 15 residues.

The CDR3 region has the DNA TGTGCCAGCCTCCTCGGGGGGACCACAGATACGCAGTATTTT. This translates into CASLLGGTTDTQYF. V is TRBV5-8 and J is TRBJ2-3; 7 bases are shared with TRBD2. The CDR3 contains 14 residues. J was trimmed by 2 bases and V by 7 bases; bases with no gene match: 7. Germline V gene sequence: CDR1 SGHTS, CDR2 YDEGEE.

This chain connects TRBV29-1 to TRBJ1-1; D unresolved. V lost 3 bases to trimming and J lost 5 bases, with 16 bases between them. Germline lookup yields CDR1 SQVTM and CDR2 ANQGSEA. CDR3 length: 14 amino acids. Written as DNA, the CDR3 is TGCAGCGTTGATCTCCCAGGTCAAGAAACTGAAGCTTTCTTT. Its translation is CSVDLPGQETEAFF. Complete variable domain (other parts from reference TRBV29-1 and TRBJ1-1): SAVISQKPSRDICQRGTSLTIQCQVDSQVTMMFWYRQQPGQSLTLIATANQGSEATYESGFVIDKFPISRPNLTFSTLTVSNMSPEDSSIYLCSVDLPGQETEAFFGQGTRLTVV.

The chain joins TRBV6-5 to TRBJ2-1; 8 nucleotides align to TRBD1. This CDR3 contains 13 residues. V dropped 6 bases and J dropped 14; count of bases not matched to a gene: 12. Germline values: CDR1 MNHEY, CDR2 SVGAGI. CDR3 DNA: TGTGCCAGCAGGAACGGACAGGGAAAAGTCAAGTTCTTC. Translation: CASRNGQGKVKFF.

The rearrangement joins TRBV3-1 (or the pseudogene TRBV3-2) to TRBJ1-6; 8 bases align to TRBD1. Germline V gives CDR1 LGHDT, CDR2 YNNKEL (reference sequence). There are 17 residues in the CDR3. V lost 2 bases, J lost 10 bases, and 13 bases stayed unmatched. CDR3 coding DNA: TGTGCCAGCAGCCAAACCTCAGCCGGGACAGGCCGATCACCCCTCCACTTT. Amino acid sequence: CASSQTSAGTGRSPLHF.

The CDR3 loop is CASSEQTNYNEQFF. The CDR3 nucleotides read TGTGCCAGCAGTGAACAGACCAACTACAATGAGCAGTTCTTC. The chain combines TRBV6-4 with TRBJ2-1; D ambiguous. The CDR3 totals 14 residues. Germline V CDR1 and CDR2: MRHNA, SNTAGT. V was cut by 3 bases and J by 3 bases, with 9 bases left in between.

This sequence joins TRBV18 and TRBJ1-2; tentatively, D is TRBD1 (5 bases). V shed 3 bases and J shed 5 bases, with 10 bases lying between them. The CDR3 spans 13 residues. CDR1 and CDR2 from the germline V gene are KGHSH and LQKENI. This CDR3 is CASSPPTDYGYTF. The DNA of the CDR3 is TGTGCCAGCTCACCCCCGACAGATTATGGCTACACCTTC.

The CDR3 protein is CASSQDGGDMPQHF. The CDR3 DNA follows: TGCGCCAGCAGCCAAGATGGCGGGGATATGCCCCAGCATTTT. The rearrangement links TRBV4-1 to TRBJ1-5; D not resolved. Germline V gene sequence: CDR1 MGHRA, CDR2 YSYEKL. Trimming removed 0 bases from V and 9 bases from J, with 12 bases in between. This CDR3 has 14 residues.

This clone was detected once. Other DNA sequences in this sample translate to the same CDR3. This rearrangement joins TRBV19 to TRBJ1-2, with unresolved D. The CDR3 contains 12 residues. Germline CDR1 reads LNHDA; CDR2 reads SQIVND (reference sequence). V lost 3 bases, J lost 2 bases, and 4 bases lay in between. CDR3 nucleotide sequence: TGTGCCAGTAGTATGCGGAACTATGGCTACACCTTC. Its translation: CASSMRNYGYTF.

V gene TRBV11-2 combines with J gene TRBJ2-4; the match to TRBD1 covers 7 bases. The CDR3 has 13 amino acids. CDR1 SGHAT and CDR2 FQNNGV come from the germline V gene. V was clipped by 5 bases and J by 3 bases; unmatched bases: 1. Written as DNA, the CDR3 is TGTGCCAGCAGCGGGGACAGCAAAAACATTCAGTACTTC. Protein sequence: CASSGDSKNIQYF.

This chain links TRBV3-1 (or the pseudogene TRBV3-2) with TRBJ1-5; 7 nucleotides agree with TRBD1. With V trimmed by 8 bases and J by 0 bases, 7 bases remained unmatched. The CDR3 is 15 residues long. The germline V gene encodes CDR1 LGHDT and CDR2 YNNKEL (reference sequence). The CDR3 reads CASRQGPYSNQPQHF. In DNA form, the CDR3 reads TGTGCCAGCCGACAGGGCCCTTATAGCAATCAGCCCCAGCATTTT.

This sequence joins TRBV19 and TRBJ1-2; D unclear. The length of the CDR3 is 14 residues. Germline V gene sequence: CDR1 LNHDA, CDR2 SQIVND (reference sequence). Trimming stripped 5 bases from V and 7 bases from J, with 17 bases between. The CDR3 DNA is TGTGCCAGTAGTTTCCTCCTCGGGGAGTTTGGCTACACCTTC. It codes for CASSFLLGEFGYTF.

The V gene is TRBV11-2, the J gene TRBJ2-4; 7 bases map to TRBD2. CDR3 length equals 12 residues. Trimming cost V 6 bases and J 6 bases; bases outside gene matches: 2. CDR1 is SGHAT and CDR2 is FQNNGV in the germline V gene. Written as DNA, the CDR3 is TGTGCCAGCAGTCCGGGAGGAAACATTCAGTACTTC. Translation gives CASSPGGNIQYF.